This TCR beta chain came from a study of cytomegalovirus exposure and HLA in healthy donors. CDR1 and CDR2 (germline): SQVTM, ANQGSEA. Between the trimmed V and J ends, which lost 4 bases and 0 bases, there was a span of 10 bases. The CDR3 totals 14 residues. Study results and limitations: TCR beta chains numbering under 200 were designated cytomegalovirus-associated.

PCR primers comprised 60 Vbeta and 13 Jbeta primers. Some clones are missing from TCRdb's copy, which holds only in-frame ones; the method was immunoSEQ multiplex PCR. The sample has some 150,000 clones; roughly 80% are singletons. A remark on this clone: What it binds is not known.

The V gene is TRBV29-1, the J gene TRBJ1-3, with a possible D match to TRBD1 (5 bases). The TCR sequence derives from a man in his forties or fifties in good health and CMV-seronegative. Source material: PBMCs. CDR3 region: CSVVQTDSGNTIYF. The DNA of the CDR3 is TGCAGCGTTGTTCAGACAGACTCTGGAAACACCATATATTTT.